This record looks at one TCR beta chain sequence and its context. No antigen is known for it. Per-base qualities were not stored, and no clone one base away is much larger. TCRbeta CDR3 regions were amplified from genomic DNA by means of the immunoSEQ Assay, a bias-controlled multiplex PCR. As for the authors' bioinformatics: The number of nucleated cells in each sample was estimated from the amplification of reference gene primers within the assay. To quantify the absolute abundance of each unique TCRbeta CDR3 rearrangement, sequence reads were collapsed and filtered. For each sample, productive Simpson clonality was calculated as the square root of Simpson's diversity index across productive rearrangements. In TCRdb, the immuneACCESS table is reduced to in-frame sequences with V and J assigned. These tables do not hold every clone; where another copy was compared, an unresolved V gene accounts for under half, and the others remain unexplained. V, J and clone size reflect that table, while D and trimming were determined from the DNA. In this sample the table shows roughly 140,000 clones, about 90% of which occur a single time. The leading ten clones occupy 10% of the sample.

This sample is drawn from a study of blood T cell repertoires in COVID-19 (dated by TCRdb to 2018 to 2021). Regarding the research as a whole: Samples covering the acute and convalescent phases of COVID-19 were provided by collaborators in the United States, Italy and Spain. The prospective study material was composed of cDNA or gDNA derived from T cells, B-cell-depleted T cells, or PBMCs. Deeply sampled blood TCRbeta repertoires from subjects exposed to, actively infected with, or recovered from COVID-19 were included in the dataset. The repertoires were released in a freely available public database meant as a resource for research on the immune response to SARS-CoV-2. Samples were obtained from the ongoing ImmuneRACE study (first 160 participants) and from roughly 1,300 subjects provided by 6 global collaborators. Nearly every sample came with metadata listing a de-identified subject ID, COVID-19 status, age in years and sex. HLA class I and class II types, where available, came from metadata supplied by the sample provider rather than from assay-based typing.

Paper-wide results and their limitations: Clinical and demographic metadata were provided uncurated, with the amount varying by source and participant.

Each collaborating institution followed its own protocols to collect whole blood in K2EDTA tubes. For TCRbeta analysis, collaborators shipped samples in one of three forms: frozen whole blood, isolated PBMCs, or DNA extracted from either of those sample types. Input material: peripheral blood. The receptor comes from a man aged 45-65 years with active or convalescent COVID-19.

The bases read TGTGCCAGCAGTTGGGGACTAGCGGGAGGGAGCTCCTACGAGCAGTACTTC. It encodes CASSWGLAGGSSYEQYF. This sequence uses TRBV7-8 and TRBJ2-7; 16 of the junction bases match TRBD2. CDR1 and CDR2, looked up from the germline V gene, are SGHVS and FQNEAQ. There are 17 amino acids in the CDR3, from cysteine to phenylalanine inclusive. Only the CDR3 DNA stays, 51 bases, in frame from base 1. After removal of 6 bases from V and 0 bases from J, the junction retains 5 bases not matched to a gene.